What follows are 20 T cell receptor beta chains derived from one specimen sequenced in a study of early T cells in non-severe SARS-CoV-2 infection. TCRdb fed the 5' RACE reads into MiXCR, producing one record per CDR3 protein. The sample contains approximately 64,000 distinct CDR3 sequences, 20% to 25% of which appear only once. The sample consisted of whole blood, taken at baseline. Source of these receptors: an adult who was a healthcare worker with PCR-confirmed SARS-CoV-2 infection or an uninfected control (not recorded which).

The chain uses TRBV5-1 and TRBJ1-4; maybe TRBD1 (6 bases). Germline V gene data show CDR1 as SGHRS and CDR2 as YFSETQ. V lost 2 bases and J lost 8, with 13 bases in between. The CDR3 is 14 amino acids. CDR3 sequence: CASSLGGAQEKLFF. DNA for the CDR3: TGCGCCAGCAGCTTAGGGGGGGCGCAGGAAAAACTGTTTTTT.

This clonotype rates as medium-sized. Here the CDR3 reads CASSSDTLRGYTF. As DNA, the CDR3 is TGCGCCAGCAGTTCCGACACCCTCCGGGGCTACACCTTC. The V call is TRBV5-1, the J call TRBJ1-2; D remains ambiguous. This CDR3 contains 13 residues. V was trimmed by 5 bases and J by 8 bases, leaving 16 bases between them. The germline V gene has CDR1 SGHRS and CDR2 YFSETQ.

This clonotype was counted between two and nine times. The chain carries TRBV4-1 and TRBJ1-5, with TRBD1 as a possible D gene (5 bases). The CDR3 has 19 residues. The V end lost 4 bases, the J end lost 2 bases, and 24 bases lay between the germline ends. Looked up from germline, CDR1 is MGHRA and CDR2 is YSYEKL. In DNA, the CDR3 is TGCGCCAGCAGCCCACACAGGATTGGGATTCTATCGGGCAATCAGCCCCAGCATTTT. It is translated as CASSPHRIGILSGNQPQHF.

The chain links TRBV12-3 or TRBV12-4 to TRBJ2-3; D might be TRBD1 (7 bases). The CDR3 length is 12 residues. V was pared by 6 bases and J by 7 bases, with 11 bases between. The CDR3 spells CASREGANTQYF. In nucleotides, the CDR3 is TGTGCCAGCAGGGAGGGGGCAAATACGCAGTATTTT.

CDR3 nucleotides: TGTGCCAGCAGCCCGATGGGGACGGCTAGCACAGATACGCAGTATTTT. This translates into CASSPMGTASTDTQYF. This sequence joins TRBV7-8 and TRBJ2-3; D could derive from TRBD1 or TRBD2 (5 bases each). Deletions cut 5 bases from V and 0 bases from J, with 15 bases between. Germline loops: CDR1 SGHVS, CDR2 FQNEAQ. The CDR3 loop spans 16 amino acids.

This clonotype was detected a few times. This rearrangement joins TRBV6-4 to TRBJ1-2; D uncertain. Germline loops: CDR1 MRHNA, CDR2 SNTAGT. V was shortened by 2 bases and J by 6 bases, with 10 bases between the two germline ends. The CDR3 runs to 13 residues. CDR3 region: CASSDGHFNGYTF. The CDR3 DNA follows: TGTGCCAGCAGTGACGGGCACTTCAATGGCTACACCTTC.

J is TRBJ1-4 and V is TRBV2, with 7 bases aligning to TRBD1. CDR3 length: 13 amino acids. Trimming removed 8 bases from V and 7 bases from J; junction bases left unmatched: 7. CDR1 is SNHLY, CDR2 FYNNEI, per germline. CDR3 sequence (DNA): TGTGCCAGCTCCGGGACAGAGGCTGAAAAACTGTTTTTT. Its protein product is CASSGTEAEKLFF.

This clonotype was observed a few times. The chain links TRBV7-2 to TRBJ1-4; D is undetermined. Germline CDR1 is SGHTA and CDR2 is FQGNSA. This CDR3 has 14 amino acids. Trimming took 6 bases from V and 8 from J, leaving 16 bases between them. CDR3 loop: CASSSGSGEEKLFF. The CDR3 DNA reads as TGTGCCAGCAGTTCAGGCTCGGGAGAAGAAAAACTGTTTTTT.

This chain uses TRBV24-1 with TRBJ2-1; D gene uncertain. There are 12 residues in the CDR3. V lost 5 bases and J 5 bases, leaving 6 bases between the germline ends. In germline, CDR1 is KGHDR, CDR2 SFDVKD. The CDR3 loop is CATSALNNEQFF. The CDR3 nucleotides read TGTGCCACCAGTGCACTCAACAATGAGCAGTTCTTC.

This clonotype was observed a handful of times. The chain links TRBV12-3 or TRBV12-4 to TRBJ1-2; no firm D call. The germline V and J ends were trimmed by 3 bases and 4 bases, with 6 bases remaining between them. The CDR3 is made up of 12 amino acids. The CDR3 nucleotides read TGTGCCAGCAGTTTTACGTCCTATGGCTACACCTTC. It yields the protein CASSFTSYGYTF.

The rearrangement joins TRBV19 to TRBJ1-5; a possible D gene is TRBD1 (5 bases). This CDR3 spans 15 amino acids. Per germline, CDR1 LNHDA and CDR2 SQIVND (reference sequence). V lost 7 bases, J lost 0 bases, and 13 bases lay in between. CDR3 protein: CASTGPSYSNQPQHF. CDR3 sequence (DNA): TGTGCCAGTACAGGGCCTTCATATAGCAATCAGCCCCAGCATTTT.

The V and J genes are TRBV2 and TRBJ2-2; D call uncertain. Trimming removed 7 bases from V and 6 bases from J, with 9 bases in between. Germline CDR1 is SNHLY and CDR2 is FYNNEI. This CDR3 contains 12 residues. CDR3 nucleotides: TGTGCCAGCACGGAGCGTCCCGGGGAGCTGTTTTTT. This codes for CASTERPGELFF. Combining the CDR3 with reference TRBV2 and TRBJ2-2 gives the whole variable domain EPEVTQTPSHQVTQMGQEVILRCVPISNHLYFYWYRQILGQKVEFLVSFYNNEISEKSEIFDDQFSVERPDGSNFTLKIRSTKLEDSAMYFCASTERPGELFFGEGSRLTVL.

This clonotype came up a few times. The chain is built from TRBV7-9 and TRBJ1-1; perhaps TRBD1 as D (6 bases). Germline V gene sequence: CDR1 SEHNR, CDR2 FQNEAQ (reference sequence). V dropped 2 bases and J dropped 4 bases, with 14 bases sitting between them. The CDR3 totals 15 residues. CDR3 coding DNA: TGTGCCAGCAGCTTAATGGCAGGGGTGTCCACTGAAGCTTTCTTT. Its protein product is CASSLMAGVSTEAFF.

This clonotype was detected a few times. The chain combines TRBV27 with TRBJ1-5; the match to TRBD1 covers 8 bases. The trim removed 4 bases at V and 7 bases at J, leaving 6 bases unmatched. The germline gives CDR1 MNHEY, CDR2 SMNVEV (reference sequence). The length of the CDR3 is 14 residues. Here the CDR3 reads CASSSRTGNQPQHF. The CDR3 DNA reads TGTGCCAGCAGTTCAAGGACAGGGAACCAGCCCCAGCATTTT.

The gene calls are TRBV2 and TRBJ2-3; D is uncertain. The V and J ends lost 3 bases and 12 bases respectively, with 13 bases between them. Germline-derived CDR1 and CDR2 are SNHLY and FYNNEI. The CDR3 is made up of 12 amino acids. The DNA for the CDR3 is TGTGCCAGCAGTGACGAACTCTTGGCACAGTATTTT. Its translation is CASSDELLAQYF. Filled out from reference TRBV2 and TRBJ2-3, the complete variable domain reads EPEVTQTPSHQVTQMGQEVILRCVPISNHLYFYWYRQILGQKVEFLVSFYNNEISEKSEIFDDQFSVERPDGSNFTLKIRSTKLEDSAMYFCASSDELLAQYFGPGTRLTVL.

The chain links TRBV4-1 to TRBJ2-1; D tentatively reads TRBD1 or TRBD2 (5 bases each). V was clipped by 3 bases and J by 9 bases, with 18 bases between them. Germline CDR1 MGHRA, CDR2 YSYEKL. CDR3 length equals 15 residues. CDR3: CASSQAGTPRGEQFF. CDR3 nucleotide sequence: TGCGCCAGCAGCCAGGCCGGGACCCCAAGAGGTGAGCAGTTCTTC.

This clonotype was observed at least ten times. The CDR3 is CASSQGAGYEQYF. The CDR3 DNA is TGCGCCAGCAGCCAAGGGGCGGGTTACGAGCAGTACTTC. The chain recombines TRBV4-1 with TRBJ2-7, with a weak D call TRBD2 (5 bases). The CDR3 is 13 amino acids. The germline CDR1 and CDR2 sequences are MGHRA and YSYEKL. Trimming shortened V by 1 base and J by 4 bases, and 8 bases separated the two germline ends.

The genes are TRBV12-3 or TRBV12-4 and TRBJ2-7; D call uncertain. V shed 3 bases and J shed 7 bases, with 13 bases lying between them. This CDR3 spans 13 amino acids. The CDR3, as DNA: TGTGCCAGCAGTTTGATCTCGTTGGGGGAGCAGTACTTC. This codes for CASSLISLGEQYF.

In its sample, this clonotype was seen a few times. The chain is built from TRBV7-2 and TRBJ2-2; D gene unclear. The CDR3 is made up of 16 amino acids. The germline V gene encodes CDR1 SGHTA and CDR2 FQGNSA. V dropped 1 base and J dropped 3 bases, with 12 bases sitting between them. The CDR3 bases are TGTGCCAGCAGCTTAGTCGGCTTAACACACACCGGGGAGCTGTTTTTT. Its protein is CASSLVGLTHTGELFF.

This chain connects TRBV5-4 to TRBJ2-7; D unclear. Deletions cut 0 bases from V and 1 base from J, with 5 bases between. This CDR3 has 13 amino acids. In germline, CDR1 is SGHNT, CDR2 YYREEE (reference sequence). CDR3 protein: CASSLDKSYEQYF. For the CDR3, the DNA is TGTGCCAGCAGCTTGGACAAGTCCTACGAGCAGTACTTC.